The 28 T cell receptor beta chains listed next were all sequenced from one sample in a study of blood T cell repertoires in COVID-19. Libraries were prepared by immunoSEQ multiplex PCR; TCRdb keeps only in-frame clonotypes and omits some of them. The sample carries 150,000 to 200,000 clones, 65% to 85% recorded once. What was sequenced was peripheral blood. These receptors were collected from a human donor with acute or convalescent COVID-19. The donor label of this sample is uncertain.

The V and J genes are TRBV29-1 and TRBJ1-1, with D perhaps matching TRBD1 (6 bases). The CDR3 is made up of 13 amino acids. Germline-derived CDR1 and CDR2 are SQVTM and ANQGSEA. V dropped 7 bases and J dropped 0 bases, with 12 bases sitting between them. In DNA, the CDR3 is TGCAGCGCGGGGCAGGGGCTGAACACTGAAGCTTTCTTT. The encoded protein is CSAGQGLNTEAFF.

This clone is a singleton in its sample. The genes are TRBV9 and TRBJ2-1; 10 nucleotides line up with TRBD1. Germline CDR1 and CDR2: SGDLS and YYNGEE. This CDR3 has 14 residues. With 3 bases clipped from V and 6 bases from J, the junction kept 3 bases outside the gene matches. The CDR3 nucleotides read TGTGCCAGCAGCGGGGGACAGGGGATCAATGAGCAGTTCTTC. This gives the protein CASSGGQGINEQFF.

The chain has TRBV10-3 and TRBJ2-1; the match to TRBD1 covers 8 bases. With 4 bases clipped from V and 6 bases from J, the junction kept 8 bases outside the gene matches. The CDR3 totals 15 residues. CDR1 ENHRY and CDR2 SYGVKD come from the germline V gene. The CDR3 reads CAISAQGAQGNEQFF. The DNA for the CDR3 is TGTGCCATCAGTGCCCAGGGGGCGCAGGGCAATGAGCAGTTCTTC.

The V call is TRBV3-1 (or the pseudogene TRBV3-2), the J call TRBJ2-3; 12 nucleotides align to TRBD2. The CDR3 spans 18 residues. V lost 3 bases, J lost 2 bases, and 9 bases stayed unmatched. Germline CDR1 is LGHDT and CDR2 is YNNKEL (reference sequence). The CDR3 DNA reads TGTGCCAGCAGCCATCTAACCGGACTAGCGGGAAACACAGATACGCAGTATTTT. Encoded protein: CASSHLTGLAGNTDTQYF.

The CDR3 reads CASSLRPGQADTQYF. CDR3 nucleotides: TGCGCCAGCAGCTTACGCCCGGGACAAGCAGATACGCAGTATTTT. The V and J genes are TRBV5-1 and TRBJ2-3, with D possibly being TRBD1 (6 bases). CDR3 length: 15 amino acids. The V end lost 2 bases, the J end lost 4 bases, and 14 bases lay between the germline ends. Per the germline V gene, CDR1 is SGHRS and CDR2 is YFSETQ.

The V gene is TRBV15, the J gene TRBJ2-6, with TRBD1 matching over 9 bases. The CDR3 is made up of 16 amino acids. CDR1 and CDR2 from the germline V gene are LNHNV and YYDKDF (reference sequence). V shed 8 bases, J shed 0 bases, and the junction held 5 bases outside the gene matches. CDR3 sequence: CATDPGQGSGANVLTF. CDR3 sequence (DNA): TGTGCCACCGATCCGGGACAGGGCTCTGGGGCCAACGTCCTGACTTTC.

A single count supports this clone. This sequence joins TRBV7-8 and TRBJ1-5, with TRBD1 identical over 7 bases. V trimming: 3 bases; J trimming: 4 bases; junction bases outside the gene matches: 9. Per germline, CDR1 SGHVS and CDR2 FQNEAQ. The length of the CDR3 is 16 residues. CDR3 amino acids: CASSLEGGQQNQPQHF. The CDR3, as DNA: TGTGCCAGCAGCTTGGAAGGGGGACAGCAAAATCAGCCCCAGCATTTT.

The CDR3 region has the DNA TGTGCCTGGAGTGTCCCTCTAGGCGAGCAGTACTTC. As protein: CAWSVPLGEQYF. This chain connects TRBV30 to TRBJ2-7, with D hard to call. In germline, CDR1 is GTSNPN, CDR2 SVGIG (reference sequence). Trimming took off 0 bases at V and 6 bases at J, with 9 bases between the two ends. The CDR3 spans 12 residues.

The rearrangement joins TRBV9 to TRBJ2-3; TRBD2 agrees at 9 bases. The CDR3 has 17 amino acids. Germline values: CDR1 SGDLS, CDR2 YYNGEE. Trimming removed 0 bases from V and 2 bases from J; junction bases left unmatched: 7. DNA for the CDR3: TGTGCCAGCAGCGTAGAAGGGCGACTAGCGGTCACAGATACGCAGTATTTT. It yields the protein CASSVEGRLAVTDTQYF.

This chain links TRBV25-1 with TRBJ1-4, with TRBD1 matching 7 bases. Losses at the gene ends were 3 bases for V and 4 bases for J; bases not matched to a gene: 8. CDR1 is MGHDK, CDR2 SYGVNS, per germline. The length of the CDR3 is 16 residues. In nucleotides, the CDR3 is TGTGCCAGCAGTGACCCTCAGACAGGGCTTAATGAAAAACTGTTTTTT. As protein: CASSDPQTGLNEKLFF. The full variable domain, its missing parts supplied by reference TRBV25-1 and TRBJ1-4, is EADIYQTPRYLVIGTGKKITLECSQTMGHDKMYWYQQDPGMELHLIHYSYGVNSTEKGDLSSESTVSRIRTEHFPLTLESARPSHTSQYLCASSDPQTGLNEKLFFGSGTQLSVL.

This clone appeared a few times. The chain recombines TRBV28 with TRBJ1-5; no reliable D call. Deletions cut 3 bases from V and 0 bases from J, with 9 bases between. The CDR3 spans 15 residues. Germline V CDR1 and CDR2: MDHEN, SYDVKM. CDR3 sequence (DNA): TGTGCCAGCAGTTTCGCGTCGTATAGCAATCAGCCCCAGCATTTT. Its translation: CASSFASYSNQPQHF. The complete variable domain, with remaining parts taken from reference TRBV28 and TRBJ1-5, reads DVKVTQSSRYLVKRTGEKVFLECVQDMDHENMFWYRQDPGLGLRLIYFSYDVKMKEKGDIPEGYSVSREKKERFSLILESASTNQTSMYLCASSFASYSNQPQHFGDGTRLSIL.

V and J are TRBV7-2 and TRBJ2-5; a possible D gene is TRBD2 (7 bases). CDR1 and CDR2 (germline): SGHTA, FQGNSA. The ends were cut back, 5 bases at V and 0 bases at J, with 16 bases in the middle. The CDR3 sequence is 16 residues long. The CDR3 coding sequence is TGTGCCAGCAGCAAAGGGGGGGGGCTCGACCAAGAGACCCAGTACTTC. Protein: CASSKGGGLDQETQYF.

The chain links TRBV7-6 to TRBJ2-1; TRBD2 agrees at 11 bases. Germline assignment: CDR1 SGHVS and CDR2 FNYEAQ. V shed 3 bases and J 2 bases; nucleotides not matched to a gene: 3. The CDR3 is made up of 16 amino acids. In nucleotides, the CDR3 is TGTGCCAGCAGCTTGTTAGCGGGAGGGACCTACAATGAGCAGTTCTTC. Its protein product is CASSLLAGGTYNEQFF.

The chain uses TRBV5-1 and TRBJ1-6; the D gene is possibly TRBD1 (5 bases). The CDR3 is 15 residues long. Germline assignment: CDR1 SGHRS and CDR2 YFSETQ. The V and J ends lost 0 bases and 10 bases respectively, with 14 bases between them. CDR3: CASSLAGQGRSPLHF. In nucleotides, the CDR3 is TGCGCCAGCAGCTTGGCCGGGCAGGGTCGGTCACCCCTCCACTTT.

This clone was seen a single time. The rearrangement links TRBV19 to TRBJ2-1, with TRBD2 as a possible D gene (5 bases). Trimming cost V 4 bases and J 0 bases, with 7 bases left between them. The germline CDR1 and CDR2 sequences are LNHDA and SQIVND (reference sequence). This CDR3 is built from 14 residues. CDR3 sequence (DNA): TGTGCCAGTAGTACGGGGAGCTCCTACAATGAGCAGTTCTTC. Amino acids: CASSTGSSYNEQFF.

V gene TRBV5-1 combines with J gene TRBJ2-3; D not certain. The ends were cut back, 0 bases at V and 1 base at J, with 3 bases in the middle. CDR1 SGHRS and CDR2 YFSETQ come from the germline V gene. This CDR3 is built from 13 residues. CDR3 sequence: CASSLAGTDTQYF. DNA for the CDR3: TGCGCCAGCAGCTTGGCAGGCACAGATACGCAGTATTTT. The whole variable domain, remainder taken from reference TRBV5-1 and TRBJ2-3, is KAGVTQTPRYLIKTRGQQVTLSCSPISGHRSVSWYQQTPGQGLQFLFEYFSETQRNKGNFPGRFSGRQFSNSRSEMNVSTLELGDSALYLCASSLAGTDTQYFGPGTRLTVL.

This clone was observed a single time. One end of the junction fails to match germline, which may point to a read error. This chain links TRBV6-5 with TRBJ1-1, with no clear D. This CDR3 contains 15 residues. The germline V gene has CDR1 MNHEY and CDR2 SVGAGI. In DNA, the CDR3 is TGTGCCAGCAGCTACTCAGTGGAGATGAACACTGAAGCTTTCTTT. Its protein is CASSYSVEMNTEAFF.

The CDR3 here is CASSIGEGYTF. The CDR3 nucleotides read TGTGCCAGTAGTATCGGGGAAGGCTACACCTTC. The J gene is TRBJ1-2, the V gene TRBV19; D not certain. The length of the CDR3 is 11 residues. V dropped 3 bases and J dropped 8 bases, with 7 bases sitting between them. Germline CDR1 and CDR2: LNHDA and SQIVND (reference sequence).

DNA for the CDR3: TGTGCCAGCCTAGTAGGACAGGGCCAAGAGACCCAGTACTTC. It yields the protein CASLVGQGQETQYF. The gene calls are TRBV2 and TRBJ2-5; 8 nucleotides match TRBD1. After removal of 8 bases from V and 1 base from J, the junction contained 6 bases not matched to a gene. The CDR3 is 14 amino acids. Germline CDR1 SNHLY, CDR2 FYNNEI.

The V and J genes are TRBV5-3 and TRBJ2-7; perhaps TRBD2 as D (5 bases). TRBV5-3 is noted as an ORF with a role that remains uncertain. The CDR3 sequence is 13 residues long. Trimming shortened V by 4 bases and J by 5 bases, and 13 bases separated the two germline ends. CDR3 residues: CARSLGFGDEQYF. The CDR3 coding sequence is TGTGCCAGAAGCCTGGGCTTCGGGGACGAGCAGTACTTC.

CDR3 in amino acids: CASSLIGGRTRGDTQYF. The CDR3 DNA follows: TGTGCCAGCAGTTTAATAGGAGGGCGGACTCGAGGGGATACGCAGTATTTT. V gene TRBV28 combines with J gene TRBJ2-3, with a weak D call TRBD2 (6 bases). V lost 2 bases and J 6 bases, leaving 21 bases between the germline ends. This CDR3 region has 17 residues. CDR1 is MDHEN, CDR2 SYDVKM, per germline. Based on the CDR3 plus reference TRBV28 and TRBJ2-3, the full variable domain is DVKVTQSSRYLVKRTGEKVFLECVQDMDHENMFWYRQDPGLGLRLIYFSYDVKMKEKGDIPEGYSVSREKKERFSLILESASTNQTSMYLCASSLIGGRTRGDTQYFGPGTRLTVL.

This chain joins TRBV9 and TRBJ1-2; 7 nucleotides match TRBD1. This CDR3 comprises 14 residues. Germline CDR1 SGDLS, CDR2 YYNGEE. V was clipped by 0 bases and J by 4 bases; unmatched bases: 3. The CDR3 sequence is CASSVEWDSYGYTF. Written as DNA, the CDR3 is TGTGCCAGCAGCGTAGAATGGGACAGCTATGGCTACACCTTC.

This clone was counted once. The gene calls are TRBV19 and TRBJ2-7, with D perhaps matching TRBD2 (6 bases). Germline-derived CDR1 and CDR2 are LNHDA and SQIVND (reference sequence). The CDR3 is 13 residues long. V dropped 3 bases and J dropped 7 bases, with 13 bases sitting between them. CDR3 region: CASSIPPGREQYF. CDR3 bases: TGTGCCAGTAGTATCCCTCCGGGGAGGGAGCAGTACTTC.

V is TRBV19 and J is TRBJ1-5; TRBD1 might be the D (6 bases). V lost 5 bases and J 3 bases, leaving 8 bases between the germline ends. CDR3 length: 13 residues. Per germline, CDR1 LNHDA and CDR2 SQIVND (reference sequence). The CDR3 reads CASSGTLNQPQHF. DNA of the CDR3: TGTGCCAGTAGTGGGACACTCAATCAGCCCCAGCATTTT.

The CDR3 DNA reads TGTGCTAGTGGTCTCCGAACAGGGGGCGAATCGTACGAGCAGTACTTC. The encoded protein is CASGLRTGGESYEQYF. V usage is TRBV12-5 and J usage is TRBJ2-7; 9 positions agree with TRBD1. Germline-derived CDR1 and CDR2 are LGHNT and FRNRAP. The junction had 12 bases not matched to a gene; V was cut back by 5 bases and J by 4 bases. The CDR3 is made up of 16 amino acids.

The V and J genes are TRBV28 and TRBJ2-1; 11 bases match TRBD2. CDR3 length: 16 amino acids. The V gene end was trimmed by 4 bases and the J gene end by 8 bases; junction bases not matched to a gene: 10. Germline loops: CDR1 MDHEN, CDR2 SYDVKM. The CDR3 sequence is CASSSFSTSGSYEQFF. DNA for the CDR3: TGTGCCAGCAGTTCGTTCAGCACTAGCGGGAGTTATGAGCAGTTCTTC.

The V call is TRBV19, the J call TRBJ1-2; possibly TRBD1 for D (5 bases). Germline-derived CDR1 and CDR2 are LNHDA and SQIVND (reference sequence). CDR3 length: 14 residues. V lost 3 bases and J lost 3, with 11 bases in between. CDR3 in amino acids: CASSIARDDYGYTF. DNA for the CDR3: TGTGCCAGTAGTATTGCCAGGGATGACTATGGCTACACCTTC.

CDR3 region: CASSLDGSGTDTQYF. The CDR3 DNA sequence: TGCGCCAGCAGCTTGGATGGTAGCGGCACAGATACGCAGTATTTT. The rearrangement links TRBV5-1 to TRBJ2-3, with D possibly matching TRBD2 (5 bases). Between the trimmed V and J ends, which lost 0 bases and 1 base, there was a span of 9 bases. The CDR3 is 15 residues long. Per the germline V gene, CDR1 is SGHRS and CDR2 is YFSETQ.